This TCR beta chain appears in the sequencing data of a study of post-analysis software for immune sequencing data. Study-level information: Patients had relapsing-remitting, secondary progressive or progressive-relapsing multiple sclerosis; some lacked subtype.

The sample holds many counts of this clonotype. Its specificity is not known. The V gene end was trimmed by 7 bases and the J gene end by 3 bases; junction bases not matched to a gene: 9. The germline CDR1 and CDR2 sequences are MDHEN and SYDVKM. CDR3 length: 15 amino acids. Presence of unique molecular identifiers characterized the TCR beta cDNA libraries. TCRdb re-called the PCR reads through MiXCR, storing one row per CDR3 protein. The sample includes roughly 400,000 distinct CDR3 sequences, approximately 42% seen only once; the top ten take 7.6%. General study findings and limits: The normalized Chao1 diversity of multiple sclerosis patients was significantly lower than that of controls. The study found TRBV5-6, TRBV5-1 and TRBV20-1 among a few TRBV segments more frequent in patients than controls.

This receptor was taken from a girl aged 2-10 years with multiple sclerosis. This rearrangement joins TRBV28 to TRBJ2-3; TRBD2 matches at 8 bases. Sequences were obtained from blood. The CDR3 DNA is TGTGCCAGCACCACCGCGGGGGGCGAAACAGATACGCAGTATTTT. Its translation: CASTTAGGETDTQYF.